This T cell receptor beta chain derives from a study of T-cell memory formation after mild COVID-19. Study-wide context: TCR clusters were largely donor specific.

Findings of the study overall: The main location of contracting CD4+ clones was CM and EM, and that of contracting CD8+ clones was EMRA.

Each CDR3 protein gets one entry after TCRdb re-called the 5' RACE reads with MiXCR. This table holds more than 150,000 distinct CDR3 sequences, about a fifth found once. The sample holds a few counts of this clonotype. Antigen: not known. Sequencing used PBMCs or a T cell subset sorted from them (not recorded which). This sequence originates from an adult woman who had mild COVID-19 (a few samples of this study predate the infection). Cell type and time point are not known.

The CDR3: CASMGTESSYEQYF. DNA for the CDR3: TGTGCCAGCATGGGGACTGAATCCTCCTACGAGCAGTACTTC. The chain joins TRBV2 to TRBJ2-7, with D possibly being TRBD2 (6 bases). V lost 7 bases, J lost 0 bases, and 13 bases lay in between. CDR1 SNHLY and CDR2 FYNNEI come from the germline V gene. This CDR3 is 14 amino acids long.